The 16 T cell receptor beta chains below come from one sample, sequenced in a study of Ad26.COV2.S vaccination and SARS-CoV-2 variants. The treatment here: 15 to 20 received Ad26.COV2.S at low or high dose, single or two shots; 5 received placebo; per-sample allocation not given. Samples came from day 63 after the first vaccine or placebo injection. Method: immunoSEQ multiplex PCR; TCRdb's copy keeps in-frame clones and lacks some. In the table there are roughly 500,000 clones, nearly 90% of which are singletons. Sequenced here: peripheral blood, sampled in a trial of Ad26.COV2.S vaccine versus placebo. These receptors were collected from a person between 18 and 65 years old who received the Ad26.COV2.S COVID-19 vaccine or a placebo.

This chain uses TRBV29-1 with TRBJ1-1; weak D call: TRBD1 (6 bases). With 5 bases removed from V and 1 base from J, the gap between germline ends came to 11 bases. The germline V gene encodes CDR1 SQVTM and CDR2 ANQGSEA. The CDR3 is 13 amino acids. The chain's CDR3 is CSVLGGGNTEAFF. Here the CDR3 DNA reads TGCAGCGTTCTAGGGGGAGGGAACACTGAAGCTTTCTTT.

V and J are TRBV4-1 and TRBJ2-1, with 10 bases that match TRBD2. The CDR3 length is 15 residues. The germline CDR1 and CDR2 sequences are MGHRA and YSYEKL. Losses at the gene ends were 2 bases for V and 9 bases for J; bases not matched to a gene: 7. Here the CDR3 reads CASSQTSGIRGEQFF. CDR3 coding DNA: TGCGCCAGCAGCCAAACTAGCGGGATAAGGGGTGAGCAGTTCTTC.

CDR3 bases: TGTGCCAGCAGTTTGGTAGGGGGCGCAGGATATAGCAATCAGCCCCAGCATTTT. The encoded protein is CASSLVGGAGYSNQPQHF. The chain recombines TRBV28 with TRBJ1-5; TRBD1 matches at 7 bases. The V gene's germline CDR1 is MDHEN and CDR2 SYDVKM. V was pared by 3 bases and J by 0 bases, with 11 bases of the junction left unmatched. The CDR3 runs to 18 residues.

V and J are TRBV7-6 and TRBJ2-3; D uncertain. With 4 bases removed from V and 5 bases from J, the gap between germline ends came to 13 bases. Germline V gene sequence: CDR1 SGHVS, CDR2 FNYEAQ. CDR3 size: 14 residues. The DNA for the CDR3 is TGTGCCAGCAGCTCGTCACGGAGTCAAGATACGCAGTATTTT. It is translated as CASSSSRSQDTQYF.

The chain employs TRBV4-1 and TRBJ2-1, with 12 bases fitting TRBD1. The V segment lost 2 bases and the J segment 6 bases; nucleotides outside the gene matches: 8. Looked up from germline, CDR1 is MGHRA and CDR2 is YSYEKL. CDR3 length: 17 residues. Here the CDR3 reads CASSQPIRDRGRNEQFF. CDR3 coding DNA: TGCGCCAGCAGCCAACCAATCCGGGACAGGGGGCGCAATGAGCAGTTCTTC.

Only one count was recorded for this clone. This chain uses TRBV20-1 with TRBJ1-4, with D hard to call. V was clipped by 6 bases and J by 6 bases, with 8 bases between them. Germline-derived CDR1 and CDR2 are DFQATT and SNEGSKA (reference sequence). The CDR3 spans 11 residues. DNA for the CDR3: TGCAGTGCCCTTCTATATGAAAAACTGTTTTTT. Its protein product is CSALLYEKLFF.

J is TRBJ2-2 and V is TRBV14; D is possibly TRBD2 (5 bases). Germline assignment: CDR1 SGHDN and CDR2 FVKESK. Trimming shortened V by 2 bases and J by 6 bases, and 7 bases separated the two germline ends. The CDR3 sequence is 13 residues long. CDR3 bases: TGTGCCAGCAGCCAAACGAGGGCCGGGGAGCTGTTTTTT. As protein: CASSQTRAGELFF.

This clone was observed once. The CDR3 is CASGLGEQGRNTQYF. In DNA, the CDR3 is TGTGCTAGTGGTTTGGGGGAACAGGGGAGGAATACGCAGTATTTT. V is TRBV12-5 and J is TRBJ2-3; possibly TRBD1 for D (7 bases). The V gene's germline CDR1 is LGHNT and CDR2 FRNRAP. This CDR3 has 15 amino acids. V shed 1 base and J shed 7 bases, with 15 bases lying between them.

The rearrangement links TRBV6-2 or TRBV6-3 to TRBJ2-3; D call uncertain. V was clipped by 0 bases and J by 1 base, with 11 bases between them. The CDR3 extends over 16 amino acids. The V gene's germline CDR1 is MNHEY and CDR2 SVGEGT. The CDR3 DNA follows: TGTGCCAGCAGTTACTCGGCCCAGCTCGGCACAGATACGCAGTATTTT. As protein: CASSYSAQLGTDTQYF.

V is TRBV27 and J is TRBJ2-7; the match to TRBD2 covers 11 bases. The CDR3 totals 12 residues. Germline V gene sequence: CDR1 MNHEY, CDR2 SMNVEV (reference sequence). V lost 8 bases, J lost 4 bases, and 1 base stayed unmatched. The chain's CDR3 is CASGTSGYEQYF. CDR3 DNA sequence: TGTGCCAGCGGGACTAGCGGTTACGAGCAGTACTTC.

This chain links TRBV11-1 with TRBJ2-1; no clear D gene. The germline V and J ends were trimmed by 4 bases and 7 bases, with 14 bases remaining between them. CDR3 size: 14 residues. The V gene's germline CDR1 is SGHAT and CDR2 FQDESV (reference sequence). Here the CDR3 DNA reads TGTGCCAGCAGCTCCTCAGGAAACAGAAATGAGCAGTTCTTC. Protein sequence: CASSSSGNRNEQFF. The full variable domain, completed using reference TRBV11-1 and TRBJ2-1, is EAEVAQSPRYKITEKSQAVAFWCDPISGHATLYWYRQILGQGPELLVQFQDESVVDDSQLPKDRFSAERLKGVDSTLKIQPAELGDSAMYLCASSSSGNRNEQFFGPGTRLTVL.

The V and J genes are TRBV29-1 and TRBJ1-2, with 8 bases that match TRBD1. Trimming cost V 3 bases and J 6 bases; bases outside gene matches: 9. Germline assignment: CDR1 SQVTM and CDR2 ANQGSEA. This CDR3 has 14 amino acids. The CDR3 DNA follows: TGCAGCGTTGATACAGGGGGAGGCACTGATGGCTACACCTTC. Translation: CSVDTGGGTDGYTF.

This chain's CDR3 is CASSPGLAGGYEQYV. In DNA form, the CDR3 reads TGTGCCAGCTCACCGGGACTAGCGGGAGGCTACGAGCAGTACGTC. The rearrangement joins TRBV18 to TRBJ2-7, with 15 bases matching TRBD2. V was clipped by 3 bases and J by 3 bases; unmatched bases: 0. The length of the CDR3 is 15 residues. Looked up from germline, CDR1 is KGHSH and CDR2 is LQKENI.

The rearrangement links TRBV5-1 to TRBJ2-5; weak D call: TRBD1 (6 bases). Trimming removed 0 bases from V and 2 bases from J, with 8 bases in between. The CDR3 loop spans 14 amino acids. The germline V gene has CDR1 SGHRS and CDR2 YFSETQ. The CDR3 nucleotides read TGCGCCAGCAGCTTGGGGACAGTTCAAGAGACCCAGTACTTC. Its translation: CASSLGTVQETQYF.

The V and J genes are TRBV4-3 and TRBJ2-3, with 9 bases fitting TRBD2. Germline values: CDR1 LGHNA, CDR2 YSLEER. The junction had 6 bases not matched to a gene; V was cut back by 0 bases and J by 5 bases. CDR3 length: 16 residues. CDR3 amino acids: CASSQEGRGGVDTQYF. CDR3 DNA sequence: TGCGCCAGCAGCCAAGAGGGGCGGGGGGGCGTAGATACGCAGTATTTT.

A note on this clone: In the same sample, other DNA sequences code for this CDR3. J is TRBJ2-3 and V is TRBV5-1, with a weak D call TRBD2 (6 bases). V was clipped by 4 bases and J by 4 bases, with 10 bases between them. The CDR3 spans 13 residues. CDR1 and CDR2 from the germline V gene are SGHRS and YFSETQ. CDR3 region: CASSLEGADTQYF. The DNA for the CDR3 is TGCGCCAGCAGCCTGGAGGGCGCAGATACGCAGTATTTT.